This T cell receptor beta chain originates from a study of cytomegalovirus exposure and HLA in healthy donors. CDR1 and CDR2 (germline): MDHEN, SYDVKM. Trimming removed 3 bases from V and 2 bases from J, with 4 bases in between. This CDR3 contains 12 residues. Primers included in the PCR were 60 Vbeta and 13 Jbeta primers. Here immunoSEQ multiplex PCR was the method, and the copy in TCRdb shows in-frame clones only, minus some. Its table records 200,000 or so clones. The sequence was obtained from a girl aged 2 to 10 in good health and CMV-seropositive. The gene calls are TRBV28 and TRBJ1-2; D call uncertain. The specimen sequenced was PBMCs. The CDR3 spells CASSLLNYGYTF. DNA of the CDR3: TGTGCCAGCAGTTTGTTAAACTATGGCTACACCTTC.